Included here is one T cell receptor (beta chain) sequence, with context. The antigen this receptor binds is unknown. Per-nucleotide qualities are absent, and no much larger clonotype sits a single base away. Taken from the germline V gene, the CDR1 and CDR2 loops are MGHRA and YSYEKL. The CDR3 covers 13 residues, taking in both the cysteine and the phenylalanine. Here the CDR3 DNA is all that survives: 39 bases in frame from base 1. Germline trimming: 6 bases from V, 1 base from J; junction bases outside gene matches: 0. A MiSeq instrument was used for deep resolution sequencing, which targeted depths ranging from 1 in 1 million up to 1 in 200,000 T cells, with coverage averaging 10x for each clonotype. The immunoSEQ hsTCRB Kit was used to generate the TCR beta libraries. The study's processing was this. The data were analyzed with ImmunoSEQ Analyzer and ImmunoSEQ Data Assistant, and V, D and J gene assignments followed IMGT definitions. Clonality, with values ranging from 0 to 1, was calculated as one minus the normalized Shannon entropy of productive rearrangement frequencies. Public clonotype analysis was restricted to overrepresented clonotypes comprising at least 0.05% of each patient's repertoire. Repertoires from 10 to 15 age-matched healthy donors in immuneACCESS were used as clonality controls. Held by TCRdb, this immuneACCESS table contains in-frame sequences only and omits some clones. Under half of the omission traces to an unresolved V gene where checked; the cause of the rest is unknown. V, J and clone size derive from that table, while D and trimming were established from the DNA sequence. Counted in this sample were about 200,000 clones; 60% to 80% of them appeared once. Over 10% of the sample rests with the top ten.

This record comes from a study of cytotoxic CD8 clonotypes in ibrutinib-treated CLL (dated by TCRdb to the early 2020s). About the study as a whole: The cohort included some 14 treatment-naive and some 10 relapsed/refractory patients; about 18 were IGHV unmutated. Every remission and progressive disease sample was obtained while ibrutinib was still being received by the patients. Samples averaged roughly 260,000 productive templates and just under 95,000 productive rearrangements. Of the roughly 86 people in the trial, 25 to 30 had longitudinal samples available. Samples at response were collected after a median of roughly 13 months of treatment, with a range of roughly 6 to 40 months. Partial responses were observed in about 25 patients and complete responses in 2; after a median follow-up of roughly 72 months, remission was maintained in roughly 14 patients and progression was observed in about twelve. Cryopreserved peripheral blood mononuclear cells were obtained before treatment, at response, and at either sustained remission or disease progression.

Taken with the paper, the label for time point translates to: 12 to 13 months on ibrutinib. For TCR beta library preparation, roughly 2 micrograms of genomic DNA were extracted from the cryopreserved PBMCs. Longitudinal blood samples from CLL patients receiving ibrutinib monotherapy were subjected to high-throughput TCR beta sequencing. Patients were enrolled in a phase 2 open-label single-center ibrutinib monotherapy trial. Broad study findings and their caveats: Lymph node repertoires were not examined, and the timing of sampling was not matched between patients in sustained remission and those whose disease progressed. Clonality rose at ibrutinib response, remained stable during sustained remission, and dropped back toward baseline at progression. At baseline, clonality was higher than in age-matched healthy donors and showed a strong correlation with circulating CD8+ T-cell counts. Public clonotypes were rare and either shrank or stayed stable during treatment, and the rise in clonality at ibrutinib response reflected expansion of private clonotypes.

Recombination linked TRBV4-1 to TRBJ2-7; the central 10 bases match TRBD1. This receptor was obtained from a human donor with chronic lymphocytic leukemia. Material: PBMCs, obtained after 12 months of ibrutinib treatment. This receptor has the CDR3 CASRDRGSYEQYF. The DNA is TGCGCCAGCAGGGACAGGGGGTCCTACGAGCAGTACTTC.